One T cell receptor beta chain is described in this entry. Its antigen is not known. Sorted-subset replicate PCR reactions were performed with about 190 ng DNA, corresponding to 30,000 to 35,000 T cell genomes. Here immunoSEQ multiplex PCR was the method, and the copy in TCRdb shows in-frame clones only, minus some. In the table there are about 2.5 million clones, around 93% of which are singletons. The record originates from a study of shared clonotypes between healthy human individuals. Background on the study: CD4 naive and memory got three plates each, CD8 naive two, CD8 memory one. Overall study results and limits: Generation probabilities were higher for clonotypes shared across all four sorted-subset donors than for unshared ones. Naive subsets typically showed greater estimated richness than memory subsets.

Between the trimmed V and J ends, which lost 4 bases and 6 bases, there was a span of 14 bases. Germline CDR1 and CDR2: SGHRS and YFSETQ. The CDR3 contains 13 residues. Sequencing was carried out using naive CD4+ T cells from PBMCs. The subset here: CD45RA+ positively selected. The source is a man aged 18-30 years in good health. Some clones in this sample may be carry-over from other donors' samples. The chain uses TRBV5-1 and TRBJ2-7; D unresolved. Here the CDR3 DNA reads TGCGCCAGCAGCCCCCGACCCCCCCTCGAGCAGTACTTC. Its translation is CASSPRPPLEQYF. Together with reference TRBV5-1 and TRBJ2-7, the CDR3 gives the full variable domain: KAGVTQTPRYLIKTRGQQVTLSCSPISGHRSVSWYQQTPGQGLQFLFEYFSETQRNKGNFPGRFSGRQFSNSRSEMNVSTLELGDSALYLCASSPRPPLEQYFGPGTRLTVT.